The clone carrying this T cell receptor (beta chain) has at least ten counts. These data come from a study of spatial heterogeneity in lung cancer. TCRdb called the 5' RACE reads again in MiXCR, with one record for every CDR3 protein. The repertoire holds around 11,000 distinct CDR3 sequences, with 5.5% to 7% as singletons. Per germline, CDR1 MNHEY and CDR2 SVGEGT. The junction had 3 bases not matched to a gene; V was cut back by 6 bases and J by 3 bases. The CDR3 is 13 residues long. The sample's time point: sample taken at primary tumor resection. This sequence originates from a male donor with early-stage non-small cell lung cancer. The sample here was PBMCs, taken at surgery. V is TRBV6-2 or TRBV6-3 and J is TRBJ2-7; 9 positions agree with TRBD1. The CDR3 DNA sequence: TGTGCCAGCAGGGGACAGGGAAACTACGAGCAGTACTTC. The encoded protein is CASRGQGNYEQYF.